This T cell receptor beta chain is from a study of Graves' ophthalmopathy and Graves' hyperthyroidism. General study results and limits: Most expanded clonotypes in thyroid above 0.001 frequency also showed up in blood. Cross-validated, the 13-signature model showed 87.88%/81.08% sensitivity/specificity, and 80%/75% in the test set.

Beta-chain TCR CDR3 regions were amplified from RNA transcripts. An opening RT-PCR round employed HTBI primers and preceded a second-round multiplex PCR. From the multiplex PCR reads, TCRdb called clonotypes with MiXCR, one entry per CDR3 protein. Among 1 million to 1.3 million distinct CDR3 sequences listed, around a third were seen once. Recruitment covered hyperthyroidism patients aged 18 to 65 whose new diagnosis was of under 2 months' duration. Uncontrolled infections, other autoimmune diseases, pregnancy or lactation barred patients from enrollment. As for this clonotype: Its antigen is undetermined. An end of the junction does not agree with germline; a read error may underlie this.

Germline V gene sequence: CDR1 SGHAT, CDR2 FQNNGV. This CDR3 has 13 amino acids. Material: peripheral blood or thyroid tissue (not recorded which). This receptor was taken from an adult man with Graves' hyperthyroidism. V gene TRBV11-2 combines with J gene TRBJ2-7; either TRBD1 or TRBD2 may supply D (5 bases each). The CDR3 coding sequence is TGTGCTAGCATCCTAACCGGGACGGGCGAGCAGTACTTC. Encoded protein: CASILTGTGEQYF. Full variable domain (rest looked up from reference TRBV11-2 and TRBJ2-7): EAGVAQSPRYKIIEKRQSVAFWCNPISGHATLYWYQQILGQGPKLLIQFQNNGVVDDSQLPKDRFSAERLKGVDSTLKIQPAKLEDSAVYLCASILTGTGEQYFGPGTRLTVT.